The clone carrying this T cell receptor beta chain was counted at least ten times. TCRdb redid the calling of the reads with MiXCR, one entry per CDR3 protein. The sample has around 280,000 distinct CDR3 sequences, roughly 13% seen once; the top ten hold 7.5% to 10%. This entry belongs to a study of T cell repertoires in cytomegalovirus infection. Losses at the gene ends were 7 bases for V and 8 bases for J; bases not matched to a gene: 13. Germline loops: CDR1 SGHVS, CDR2 FQNEAQ. The CDR3 extends over 16 amino acids. Sequencing input: PBMCs. The sequence was obtained from a human donor in good health (CMV status not recorded). Some clones in this sample may be carry-over from other donors' samples. The rearrangement joins TRBV7-8 to TRBJ2-2; 10 bases align to TRBD2. The CDR3 DNA reads as TGTGCCAGCACCCCGAGGGTAGCGGGGGGCATGGGGGAGCTGTTTTTT. It is translated as CASTPRVAGGMGELFF.